This T cell receptor beta chain emerged from a study of metastatic and nonmetastatic thyroid tumors. Study-wide context: For malignant and benign thyroid patients, tumor or nodule tissue and blood were the sources whose repertoires were compared. Broader study findings: Reports indicated that malignant thyroid tumors showed significantly higher TCR beta diversity than benign nodules did, in blood and tumor.

Per the original methods: Clinicopathological groups differed in CDR3, with these differences serving to build a distant-metastasis classifier for papillary thyroid cancer. TCRdb re-analyzed the PCR reads through MiXCR. None of the V and J calls come from the authors' own analysis; TCRdb made them. The table lists some 26,000 clones, 3.7% of them singletons. Notes on this clone: Antigen: not known.

The germline V gene has CDR1 SGHTA and CDR2 FQGNSA. Trimming cost V 5 bases and J 3 bases, with 14 bases left between them. This CDR3 is 14 amino acids long. Each patient went into thyroid surgery without having received any treatment. V usage is TRBV7-2 and J usage is TRBJ2-7; tentatively, D is TRBD1 (5 bases). The specimen was blood. The TCR sequence derives from a male donor with papillary thyroid cancer or a benign thyroid nodule (not recorded which). Some clones in this sample may be carry-over from other donors' samples. CDR3 coding DNA: TGTGCCAGCAGCCATGACAGACGGAACTACGAGCAGTACTTC. Its protein is CASSHDRRNYEQYF.